This is a list of T cell receptor beta chains from one sample in a study of shared clonotypes between healthy human individuals. The data were produced by immunoSEQ multiplex PCR, yet TCRdb's version contains in-frame clones alone and is incomplete. The sample includes 1 million to 1.2 million clones, 77% of them seen just once. The sequencing sample was made of memory CD4+ T cells from PBMCs. These receptors were taken from a young man in good health. Some clones in this sample may be carry-over from other donors' samples. Each CDR3 is given with its conserved first and last residue. Fields, in order: J gene, clone size, V gene, D gene, CDR3 DNA, CDR3 protein. A D gene is named only where the DNA matches it firmly. For some rows the clone size is stated as once, few or many, or as a class when expanded; others skip it.

j_call: TRBJ2-4; clone_size: .; v_call: TRBV28; d_call: TRBD2; cdr3_nt: TGTGCCAGCACGGAGGGGAGGGTGGCCAAAAACATTCAGTACTTC; cdr3_aa: CASTEGRVAKNIQYF
j_call: TRBJ2-4; clone_size: .; v_call: TRBV5-1; d_call: TRBD2; cdr3_nt: TGCGCCAGCAGTGAATCGGCGGGAGCAGCCAAAAACATTCAGTACTTC; cdr3_aa: CASSESAGAAKNIQYF
j_call: TRBJ2-5; clone_size: few; v_call: TRBV4-3; d_call: .; cdr3_nt: TGCGCCAGCAGCCAACGGCTAGGCCAAGAGACCCAGTACTTC; cdr3_aa: CASSQRLGQETQYF
j_call: TRBJ2-3; clone_size: .; v_call: TRBV6-5; d_call: .; cdr3_nt: TGTGCCAGCAGTTACCAGCCGAAAATCACAGATACGCAGTATTTT; cdr3_aa: CASSYQPKITDTQYF
j_call: TRBJ1-2; clone_size: .; v_call: TRBV2; d_call: .; cdr3_nt: TGTGCCAGCAGTGGCGGGGACTATGGCTACACCTTC; cdr3_aa: CASSGGDYGYTF
j_call: TRBJ2-3; clone_size: .; v_call: TRBV28; d_call: .; cdr3_nt: TGTGCCAGCAGTTATAGCGTAGAATACACAGATACGCAGTATTTT; cdr3_aa: CASSYSVEYTDTQYF
j_call: TRBJ1-5; clone_size: .; v_call: TRBV2; d_call: .; cdr3_nt: TGTGCCAGCAGTCCTAGCAATCAGCCCCAGCATTTT; cdr3_aa: CASSPSNQPQHF
j_call: TRBJ2-7; clone_size: .; v_call: TRBV28; d_call: TRBD1; cdr3_nt: TGTGCCAGCAGTTTAGTCGGGACAGCCCACTACGAGCAGTACTTC; cdr3_aa: CASSLVGTAHYEQYF
j_call: TRBJ1-4; clone_size: .; v_call: TRBV7-2; d_call: .; cdr3_nt: TGTGCCAGCAGCCTGCTGGGGGTGCGCACTAATGAAAAACTGTTTTTT; cdr3_aa: CASSLLGVRTNEKLFF
j_call: TRBJ1-1; clone_size: .; v_call: TRBV19; d_call: .; cdr3_nt: TGTGCCAGTAGTATTAATCGGAACACTGAAGCTTTCTTT; cdr3_aa: CASSINRNTEAFF
j_call: TRBJ1-4; clone_size: .; v_call: TRBV23-1; d_call: TRBD1; cdr3_nt: TGCGCCAGCCCCGGACAGGGGCCGGAAAAACTGTTTTTT; cdr3_aa: CASPGQGPEKLFF
j_call: TRBJ2-1; clone_size: few; v_call: TRBV9; d_call: TRBD2; cdr3_nt: TGTGCCAGCAGTGGGACTAGCGGGAGTACAAATGAGCAGTTCTTC; cdr3_aa: CASSGTSGSTNEQFF
j_call: TRBJ1-3; clone_size: .; v_call: TRBV30; d_call: .; cdr3_nt: TGTGCCTGGAGTGTCGGAGTAACTGGAAACACCATATATTTT; cdr3_aa: CAWSVGVTGNTIYF
j_call: TRBJ2-7; clone_size: once; v_call: TRBV7-9; d_call: TRBD2; cdr3_nt: TGTGCCAGCAGCTTAGATAGCGGGAGCTACGAGCAGTACTTC; cdr3_aa: CASSLDSGSYEQYF
j_call: TRBJ1-5; clone_size: .; v_call: TRBV6-1; d_call: TRBD1; cdr3_nt: TGTGCCAGCAGTGCTAGGACAGGGGGCCCCAATCAGCCCCAGCATTTT; cdr3_aa: CASSARTGGPNQPQHF
j_call: TRBJ2-6; clone_size: .; v_call: TRBV7-9; d_call: TRBD1; cdr3_nt: TGTGCCAGCAGCTCACAGGGGGCTGGGGCCAACGTCCTGACTTTC; cdr3_aa: CASSSQGAGANVLTF
j_call: TRBJ2-7; clone_size: .; v_call: TRBV7-9; d_call: .; cdr3_nt: TGTGCCAGCAGCTTAGCTGCAGGTACCTACGAGCAGTACTTC; cdr3_aa: CASSLAAGTYEQYF
j_call: TRBJ1-1; clone_size: .; v_call: TRBV5-5; d_call: TRBD1; cdr3_nt: TGTGCCAGCAGCTTTATTGGACAGGGCACTGAAGCTTTCTTT; cdr3_aa: CASSFIGQGTEAFF
j_call: TRBJ2-7; clone_size: many; v_call: TRBV5-1; d_call: .; cdr3_nt: TGCGCCAGCAGCTTGCGGGGATCCTACGAGCAGTACTTC; cdr3_aa: CASSLRGSYEQYF
j_call: TRBJ2-2; clone_size: .; v_call: TRBV4-2; d_call: .; cdr3_nt: TGTGCCAGCAGCCAAGCGGGGGACACCGGGGAGCTGTTTTTT; cdr3_aa: CASSQAGDTGELFF
j_call: TRBJ1-1; clone_size: .; v_call: TRBV7-3; d_call: TRBD1; cdr3_nt: TGTGCCAGCAGCTCACAGGGGGACACTGAAGCTTTCTTT; cdr3_aa: CASSSQGDTEAFF
j_call: TRBJ2-3; clone_size: .; v_call: TRBV5-1; d_call: .; cdr3_nt: TGCGCCAGCAGCTTTTCAGGGGTTAGCACAGATACGCAGTATTTT; cdr3_aa: CASSFSGVSTDTQYF
j_call: TRBJ1-4; clone_size: few; v_call: TRBV19; d_call: .; cdr3_nt: TGTGCCAGTAGTCAGAAAATAGAAAAACTGTTTTTT; cdr3_aa: CASSQKIEKLFF
j_call: TRBJ1-1; clone_size: .; v_call: TRBV9; d_call: TRBD1; cdr3_nt: TGTGCCAGTACACAGGGGGCTTTTTCCACTGAAGCTTTCTTT; cdr3_aa: CASTQGAFSTEAFF
j_call: TRBJ2-3; clone_size: few; v_call: TRBV6-4; d_call: .; cdr3_nt: TGTGCCAGCAGTGACTCGGGTGGGGGAACAGATACGCAGTATTTT; cdr3_aa: CASSDSGGGTDTQYF
j_call: TRBJ1-5; clone_size: once; v_call: TRBV2; d_call: TRBD1; cdr3_nt: TGTGCCAGCACTGGGGGGACAGGCAGTAGTCAGCCCCAGCATTTT; cdr3_aa: CASTGGTGSSQPQHF
j_call: TRBJ1-2; clone_size: .; v_call: TRBV7-8; d_call: .; cdr3_nt: TGTGCCAGCAGTTTGGAGGGATATGGCTACACCTTC; cdr3_aa: CASSLEGYGYTF
j_call: TRBJ2-5; clone_size: .; v_call: TRBV29-1; d_call: .; cdr3_nt: TGCAGCTCCGAGTGGATGGAGACCCAGTACTTC; cdr3_aa: CSSEWMETQYF
j_call: TRBJ2-5; clone_size: .; v_call: TRBV10-2; d_call: .; cdr3_nt: TGCGCCAGCAGTGAGTCGGGGACTTTCTCGGAGACCCAGTACTTC; cdr3_aa: CASSESGTFSETQYF
j_call: TRBJ2-1; clone_size: .; v_call: TRBV18; d_call: TRBD2; cdr3_nt: TGTGCCAGCTCACCCGTGGGACTAGCGGGGGACAATGAGCAGTTCTTC; cdr3_aa: CASSPVGLAGDNEQFF
j_call: TRBJ1-2; clone_size: .; v_call: TRBV4-2; d_call: TRBD1; cdr3_nt: TGTGCCAGCAGCCGAAATACCGGGACAGTCTATGGCTACACCTTC; cdr3_aa: CASSRNTGTVYGYTF
j_call: TRBJ1-4; clone_size: .; v_call: TRBV4-3; d_call: .; cdr3_nt: TGCGCCAGCAGCCGGGGGAGGTCTGAAAAACTGTTTTTT; cdr3_aa: CASSRGRSEKLFF
j_call: TRBJ2-5; clone_size: once; v_call: TRBV7-3; d_call: .; cdr3_nt: TGTGCCAGCAGCCCTGGACAGTCAGAGACCCAGTACTTC; cdr3_aa: CASSPGQSETQYF
j_call: TRBJ2-2; clone_size: .; v_call: TRBV4-3; d_call: .; cdr3_nt: TGCGCCAGCAGCCAAGTATTGGCCGGGGAGCTGTTTTTT; cdr3_aa: CASSQVLAGELFF